The following is a T cell receptor (beta chain) sequence with its context. Its matching antigen is unknown. Other DNA sequences in this specimen translate into the identical CDR3. This record belongs to a study of shared clonotypes between healthy human individuals. In the study overall: A couple of women and a few men aged 18 to 49 served as donors. Study-wide results and limits: The four-donor shared clonotypes exceeded non-shared clonotypes in generation probability, with non-shared ones scoring lower. An anticipated effect of sequencing depth on clonotype sharing among donors was recognized.

The CDR3 is 15 amino acids. V gave up 2 bases and J gave up 0 bases, with 9 bases separating them. Germline V gene lookup returns CDR1 MNHEY and CDR2 SVGAGI. This was a deep-level run. Libraries were prepared by immunoSEQ multiplex PCR; TCRdb keeps only in-frame clonotypes and omits some of them. The table records a few million clones, approximately 95% of them present only once. The clonotype originates from a man younger than 30 in good health. Some clones in this sample may be carry-over from other donors' samples. The gene calls are TRBV6-5 and TRBJ2-3; D call uncertain. The sequenced sample consisted of naive CD4+ T cells from PBMCs. Subset reported: CD45RA+ positively selected. The CDR3 region is CASSYRRPSTDTQYF. In DNA form, the CDR3 reads TGTGCCAGCAGTTACAGGCGGCCGAGCACAGATACGCAGTATTTT.